Presented here are 2 T cell receptor beta chains from one specimen sequenced in a study of T cells in tumors after PD-1 blockade. The method was immunoSEQ multiplex PCR; TCRdb's version includes in-frame clones alone and lacks a portion of them. The sample lists roughly 50,000 clones, 81% occurring once. Sequenced here: PBMCs, sampled before anti-PD-1 treatment. Every receptor here comes from a human donor with basal cell carcinoma.

V gene TRBV5-1 combines with J gene TRBJ2-1, with 10 bases that match TRBD2. The CDR3 runs 15 residues. Germline V gene data show CDR1 as SGHRS and CDR2 as YFSETQ. Trimming removed 3 bases from V and 1 base from J; junction bases left unmatched: 1. The CDR3 sequence: CASSSAGGSYNEQFF. In DNA form, the CDR3 reads TGCGCCAGCAGCTCAGCGGGGGGGTCCTACAATGAGCAGTTCTTC.

The chain combines TRBV6-4 with TRBJ2-1; no definite D call. The germline V and J ends were trimmed by 4 bases and 5 bases, with 9 bases remaining between them. The CDR3 has 13 amino acids. The germline V gene has CDR1 MRHNA and CDR2 SNTAGT. In DNA, the CDR3 is TGTGCCAGCAGTGCCGGACCTGACAATGAGCAGTTCTTC. As protein: CASSAGPDNEQFF.